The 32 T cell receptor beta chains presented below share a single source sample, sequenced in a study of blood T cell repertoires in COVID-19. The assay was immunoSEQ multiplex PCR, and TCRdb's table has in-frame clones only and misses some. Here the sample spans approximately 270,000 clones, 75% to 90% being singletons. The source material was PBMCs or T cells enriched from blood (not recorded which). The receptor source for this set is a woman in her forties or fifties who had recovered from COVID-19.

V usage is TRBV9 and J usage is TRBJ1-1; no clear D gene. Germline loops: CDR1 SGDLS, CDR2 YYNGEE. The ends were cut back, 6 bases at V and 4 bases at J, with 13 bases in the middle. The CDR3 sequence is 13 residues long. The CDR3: CASTGLVGTEAFF. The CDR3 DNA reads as TGTGCCAGCACGGGGTTGGTGGGCACTGAAGCTTTCTTT.

CDR3 DNA sequence: TGCGCCAGCAGCTTGGTTGCGGGGGCAGACGGCTACACCTTC. Residues: CASSLVAGADGYTF. J is TRBJ1-2 and V is TRBV5-1; D perhaps matches TRBD1 (6 bases). The length of the CDR3 is 14 residues. Trimming took 0 bases from V and 8 from J, leaving 14 bases between them. In germline, CDR1 is SGHRS, CDR2 YFSETQ.

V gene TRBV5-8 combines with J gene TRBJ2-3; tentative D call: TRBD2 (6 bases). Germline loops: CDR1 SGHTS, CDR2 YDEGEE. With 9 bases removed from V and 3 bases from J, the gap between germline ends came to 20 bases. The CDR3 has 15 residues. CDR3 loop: CATKNRGRMTDTQYF. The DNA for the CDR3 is TGTGCCACCAAGAATCGGGGGAGAATGACAGATACGCAGTATTTT.

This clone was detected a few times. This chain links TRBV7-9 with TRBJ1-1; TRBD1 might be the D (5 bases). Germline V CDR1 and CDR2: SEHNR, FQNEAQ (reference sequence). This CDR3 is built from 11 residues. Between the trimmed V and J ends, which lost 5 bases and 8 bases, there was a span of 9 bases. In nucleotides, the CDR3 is TGTGCCAGCAGCCGGGACTCCGAAGCTTTCTTT. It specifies CASSRDSEAFF.

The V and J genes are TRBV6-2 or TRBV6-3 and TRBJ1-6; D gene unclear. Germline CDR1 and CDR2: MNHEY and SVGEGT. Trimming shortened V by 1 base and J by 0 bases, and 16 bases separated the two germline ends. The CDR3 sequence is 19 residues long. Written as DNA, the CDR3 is TGTGCCAGCAGTTACTATCGTGGAGAGTCGAGCTCCTATAATTCACCCCTCCACTTT. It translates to CASSYYRGESSSYNSPLHF.

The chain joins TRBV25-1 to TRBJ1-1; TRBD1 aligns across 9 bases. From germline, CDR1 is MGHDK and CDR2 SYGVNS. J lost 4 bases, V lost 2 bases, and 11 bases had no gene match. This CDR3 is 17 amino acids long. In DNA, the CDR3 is TGTGCCAGCAGTGAACTCGGGACAGGGCCTCGGGTCACTGAAGCTTTCTTT. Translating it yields CASSELGTGPRVTEAFF.

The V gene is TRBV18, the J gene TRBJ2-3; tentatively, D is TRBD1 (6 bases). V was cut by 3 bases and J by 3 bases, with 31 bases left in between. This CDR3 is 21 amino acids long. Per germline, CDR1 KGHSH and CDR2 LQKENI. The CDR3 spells CASSPSSLLGRGNSKTDTQYF. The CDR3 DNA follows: TGTGCCAGCTCACCCTCGAGTTTATTAGGTAGGGGGAACTCTAAAACAGATACGCAGTATTTT.

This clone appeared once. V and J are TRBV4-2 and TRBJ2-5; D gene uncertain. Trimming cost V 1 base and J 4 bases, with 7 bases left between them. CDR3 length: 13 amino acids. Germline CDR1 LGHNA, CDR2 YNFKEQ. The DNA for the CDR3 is TGTGCCAGCAGCCAAGGTGCTAGAGAGACCCAGTACTTC. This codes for CASSQGARETQYF.

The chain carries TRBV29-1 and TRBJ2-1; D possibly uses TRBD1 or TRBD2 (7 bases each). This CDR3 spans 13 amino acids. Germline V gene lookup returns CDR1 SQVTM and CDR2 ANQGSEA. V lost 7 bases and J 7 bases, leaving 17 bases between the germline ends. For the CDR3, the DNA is TGCAGCGCAGGGGGACTGGGAGGGAATGAGCAGTTCTTC. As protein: CSAGGLGGNEQFF.

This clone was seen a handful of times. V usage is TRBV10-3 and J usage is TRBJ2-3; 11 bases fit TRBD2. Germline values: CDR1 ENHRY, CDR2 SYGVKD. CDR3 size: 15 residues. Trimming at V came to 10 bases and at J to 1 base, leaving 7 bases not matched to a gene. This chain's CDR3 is CATQELAGGTDTQYF. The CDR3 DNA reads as TGTGCCACCCAGGAACTAGCGGGGGGCACAGATACGCAGTATTTT.

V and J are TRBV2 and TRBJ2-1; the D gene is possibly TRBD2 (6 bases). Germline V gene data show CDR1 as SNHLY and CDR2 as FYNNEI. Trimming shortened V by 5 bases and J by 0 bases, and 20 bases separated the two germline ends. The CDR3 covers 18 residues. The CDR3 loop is CASSQLAGPPSSYNEQFF. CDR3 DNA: TGTGCCAGCAGTCAACTTGCGGGACCCCCGAGCTCCTACAATGAGCAGTTCTTC. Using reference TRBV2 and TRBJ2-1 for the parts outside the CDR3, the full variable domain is EPEVTQTPSHQVTQMGQEVILRCVPISNHLYFYWYRQILGQKVEFLVSFYNNEISEKSEIFDDQFSVERPDGSNFTLKIRSTKLEDSAMYFCASSQLAGPPSSYNEQFFGPGTRLTVL.

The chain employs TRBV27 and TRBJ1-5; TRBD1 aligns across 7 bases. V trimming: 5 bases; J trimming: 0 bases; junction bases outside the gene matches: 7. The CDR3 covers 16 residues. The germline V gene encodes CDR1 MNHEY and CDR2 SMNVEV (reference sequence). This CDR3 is CASSPWDSYSNQPQHF. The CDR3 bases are TGTGCCAGCAGTCCCTGGGACAGTTATAGCAATCAGCCCCAGCATTTT.

CDR3 amino acids: CASSLAGGLEYEQYF. CDR3 DNA: TGCGCCAGCAGCTTGGCCGGGGGGCTAGAGTACGAGCAGTACTTC. This rearrangement joins TRBV5-1 to TRBJ2-7; TRBD2 might be the D (7 bases). The CDR3 consists of 15 residues. Germline CDR1 reads SGHRS; CDR2 reads YFSETQ. V lost 0 bases to trimming and J lost 4 bases, with 14 bases between them.

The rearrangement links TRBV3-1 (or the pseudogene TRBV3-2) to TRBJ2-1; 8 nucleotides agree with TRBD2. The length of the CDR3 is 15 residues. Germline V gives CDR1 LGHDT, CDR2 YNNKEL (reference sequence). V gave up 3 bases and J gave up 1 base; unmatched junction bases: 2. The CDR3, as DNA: TGTGCCAGCAGCCAGGGACTAGATTCCTACAATGAGCAGTTCTTC. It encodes CASSQGLDSYNEQFF.

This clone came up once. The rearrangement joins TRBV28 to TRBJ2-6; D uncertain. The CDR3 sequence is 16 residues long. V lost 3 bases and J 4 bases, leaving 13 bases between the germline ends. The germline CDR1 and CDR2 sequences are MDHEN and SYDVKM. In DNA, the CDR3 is TGTGCCAGCAGTTTTCCCATATGGCGGGGGGCCAACGTCCTGACTTTC. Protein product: CASSFPIWRGANVLTF.

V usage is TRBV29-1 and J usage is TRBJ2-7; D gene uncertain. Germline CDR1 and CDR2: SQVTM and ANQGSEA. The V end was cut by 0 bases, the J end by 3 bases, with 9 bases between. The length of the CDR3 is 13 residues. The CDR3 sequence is CSVEDLHSYEQYF. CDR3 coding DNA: TGCAGCGTTGAAGATCTTCACAGCTACGAGCAGTACTTC.

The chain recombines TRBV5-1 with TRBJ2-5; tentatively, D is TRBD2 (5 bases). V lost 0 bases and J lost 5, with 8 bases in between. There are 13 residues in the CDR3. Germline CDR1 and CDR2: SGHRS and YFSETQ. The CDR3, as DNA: TGCGCCAGCAGCTTGGATGGGGAGGAGACCCAGTACTTC. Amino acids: CASSLDGEETQYF.

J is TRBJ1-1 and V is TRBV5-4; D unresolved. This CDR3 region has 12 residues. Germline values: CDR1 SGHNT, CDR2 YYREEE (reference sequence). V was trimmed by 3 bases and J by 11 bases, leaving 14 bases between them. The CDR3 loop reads CASSSERTRAFF. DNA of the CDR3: TGTGCCAGCAGCTCAGAGCGGACCCGGGCTTTCTTT.

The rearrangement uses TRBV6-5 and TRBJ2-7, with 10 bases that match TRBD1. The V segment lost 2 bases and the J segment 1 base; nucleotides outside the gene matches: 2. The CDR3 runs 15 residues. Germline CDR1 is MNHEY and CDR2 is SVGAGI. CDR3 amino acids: CASSYRDRGSYEQYF. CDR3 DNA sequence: TGTGCCAGCAGTTACCGGGACAGGGGATCCTACGAGCAGTACTTC.

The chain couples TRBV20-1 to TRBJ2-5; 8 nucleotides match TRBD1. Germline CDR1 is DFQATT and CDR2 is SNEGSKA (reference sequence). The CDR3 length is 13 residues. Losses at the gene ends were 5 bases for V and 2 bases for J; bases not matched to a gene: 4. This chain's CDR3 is CSAGGTGQETQYF. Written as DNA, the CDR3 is TGCAGTGCTGGTGGGACAGGACAAGAGACCCAGTACTTC.

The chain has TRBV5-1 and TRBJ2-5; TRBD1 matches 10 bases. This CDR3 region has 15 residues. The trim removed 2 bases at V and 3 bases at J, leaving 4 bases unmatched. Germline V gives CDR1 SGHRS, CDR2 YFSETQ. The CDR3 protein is CASSFRQGAKETQYF. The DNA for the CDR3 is TGCGCCAGCAGCTTCCGACAGGGGGCGAAAGAGACCCAGTACTTC. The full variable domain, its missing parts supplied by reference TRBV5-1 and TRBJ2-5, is KAGVTQTPRYLIKTRGQQVTLSCSPISGHRSVSWYQQTPGQGLQFLFEYFSETQRNKGNFPGRFSGRQFSNSRSEMNVSTLELGDSALYLCASSFRQGAKETQYFGPGTRLLVL.

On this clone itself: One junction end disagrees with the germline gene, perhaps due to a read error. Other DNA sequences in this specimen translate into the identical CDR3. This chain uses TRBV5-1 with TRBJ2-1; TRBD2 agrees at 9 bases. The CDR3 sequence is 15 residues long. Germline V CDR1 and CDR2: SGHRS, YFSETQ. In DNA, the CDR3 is TGCGCCAGTAGCTTAGGCCTAGCGGGACTCAATGAGCAGTTCTTC. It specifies CASSLGLAGLNEQFF.

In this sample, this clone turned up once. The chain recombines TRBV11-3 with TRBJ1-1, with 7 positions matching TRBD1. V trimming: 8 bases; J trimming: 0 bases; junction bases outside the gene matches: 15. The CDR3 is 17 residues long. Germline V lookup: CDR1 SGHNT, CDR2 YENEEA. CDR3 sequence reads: CASLTRSTGPLNTEAFF. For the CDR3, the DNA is TGTGCCAGCCTTACCCGGTCGACAGGGCCCTTGAACACTGAAGCTTTCTTT. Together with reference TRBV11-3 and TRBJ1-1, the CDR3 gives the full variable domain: EAGVVQSPRYKIIEKKQPVAFWCNPISGHNTLYWYLQNLGQGPELLIRYENEEAVDDSQLPKDRFSAERLKGVDSTLKIQPAELGDSAVYLCASLTRSTGPLNTEAFFGQGTRLTVV.

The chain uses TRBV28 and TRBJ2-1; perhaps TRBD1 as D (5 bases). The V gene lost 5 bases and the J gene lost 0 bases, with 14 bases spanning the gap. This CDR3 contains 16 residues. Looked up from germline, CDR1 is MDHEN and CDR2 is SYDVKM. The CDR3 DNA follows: TGTGCCAGCAGTACGTTAGGGGCATCCTCCTACAATGAGCAGTTCTTC. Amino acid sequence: CASSTLGASSYNEQFF.

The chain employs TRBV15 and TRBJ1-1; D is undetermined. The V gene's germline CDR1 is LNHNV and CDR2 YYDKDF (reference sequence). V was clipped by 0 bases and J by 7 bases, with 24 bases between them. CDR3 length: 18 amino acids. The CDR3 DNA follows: TGTGCCACCAGCAGAGATCTATCCTCGGTCACCCGGGGTGTTGAAGCTTTCTTT. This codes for CATSRDLSSVTRGVEAFF.

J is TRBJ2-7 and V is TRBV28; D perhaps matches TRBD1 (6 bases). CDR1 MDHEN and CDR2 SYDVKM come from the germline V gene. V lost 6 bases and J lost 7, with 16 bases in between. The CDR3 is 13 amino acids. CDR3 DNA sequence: TGTGCCAGCAGACCTAAAACCACAGGGGAGCAGTACTTC. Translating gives CASRPKTTGEQYF.

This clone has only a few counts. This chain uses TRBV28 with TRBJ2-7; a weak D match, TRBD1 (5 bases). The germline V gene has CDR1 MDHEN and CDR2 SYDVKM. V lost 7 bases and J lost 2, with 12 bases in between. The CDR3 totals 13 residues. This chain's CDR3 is CASTRQHAYEQYF. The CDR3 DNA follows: TGTGCCAGCACTAGACAGCACGCCTACGAGCAGTACTTC.

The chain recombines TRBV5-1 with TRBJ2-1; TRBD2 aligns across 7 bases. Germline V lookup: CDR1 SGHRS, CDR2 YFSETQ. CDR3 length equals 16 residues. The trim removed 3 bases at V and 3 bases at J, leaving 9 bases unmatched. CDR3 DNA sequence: TGCGCCAGCAGCTGGGAAGGCGGGAGCGGCTACAATGAGCAGTTCTTC. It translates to CASSWEGGSGYNEQFF.

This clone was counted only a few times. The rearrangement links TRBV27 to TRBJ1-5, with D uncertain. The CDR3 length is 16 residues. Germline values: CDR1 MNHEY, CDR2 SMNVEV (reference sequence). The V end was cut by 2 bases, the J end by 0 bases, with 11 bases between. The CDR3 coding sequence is TGTGCCAGCAGTTTACCTAATGATGATAGCAATCAGCCCCAGCATTTT. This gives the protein CASSLPNDDSNQPQHF.

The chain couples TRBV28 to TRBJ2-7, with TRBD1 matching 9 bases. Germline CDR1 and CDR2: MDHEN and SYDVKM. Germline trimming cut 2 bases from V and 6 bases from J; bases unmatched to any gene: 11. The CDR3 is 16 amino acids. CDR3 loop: CASSLTGTGILGEQYF. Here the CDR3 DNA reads TGTGCCAGCAGTTTAACCGGGACAGGGATTCTGGGCGAGCAGTACTTC.

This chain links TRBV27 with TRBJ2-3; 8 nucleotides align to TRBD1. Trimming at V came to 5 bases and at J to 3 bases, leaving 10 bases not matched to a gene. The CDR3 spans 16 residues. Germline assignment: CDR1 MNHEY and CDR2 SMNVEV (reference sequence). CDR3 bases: TGTGCCAGCAGTCCCCTCAGGGGGCATCGGACAGATACGCAGTATTTT. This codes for CASSPLRGHRTDTQYF.

CDR3 amino acids: CASTPRVATNEKLFF. The DNA of the CDR3 is TGTGCCAGCACCCCCCGGGTGGCAACTAATGAAAAACTGTTTTTT. The chain couples TRBV7-8 to TRBJ1-4; D remains unclear. The CDR3 has 15 residues. The V gene lost 7 bases and the J gene lost 0 bases, with 12 bases spanning the gap. CDR1 and CDR2 (germline): SGHVS, FQNEAQ. Using reference TRBV7-8 and TRBJ1-4 for the parts outside the CDR3, the full variable domain is GAGVSQSPRYKVAKRGQDVALRCDPISGHVSLFWYQQALGQGPEFLTYFQNEAQLDKSGLPSDRFFAERPEGSVSTLKIQRTQQEDSAVYLCASTPRVATNEKLFFGSGTQLSVL.